The next 13 T cell receptor beta chains were all read from a single sample in a study of CD8+CD57+ T cells in acquired aplastic anemia (dated 2018 in TCRdb). Sequencing was carried out with an Illumina HiSeq 2000. Genomic DNA was used as template for profiling of TCR beta VDJ combinations and CDR3 sequences. The public sequencing data were trimmed at Q25 with fastp and processed into clonotypes with MiXCR by TCRdb, which kept only in-frame beta chains. CDR3 protein sequences are deduplicated, and each keeps its most common genes and DNA. Here the sample has just over 450,000 distinct CDR3 sequences; over 25% occur a single time. Nearly 0.85% of the sample lies in the top ten. Expansion of CD8+CD57+ cells had been shown by flow cytometry in the patients chosen for sequencing. Sequenced material: sorted CD4+, CD8+, or CD8+CD57+ T cells (not recorded which) from PBMCs. These receptors were collected from a human donor with aplastic anemia.

This clonotype was counted ten times or more. This chain connects TRBV7-9 to TRBJ2-7; 7 bases match TRBD2. CDR3 length equals 14 residues. The junction had 6 bases not matched to a gene; V was cut back by 5 bases and J by 2 bases. The germline V gene has CDR1 SEHNR and CDR2 FQNEAQ (reference sequence). In DNA form, the CDR3 reads TGTGCCAGCAGCCCCGGACGGGGGGCCTACGAGCAGTACTTC. It is translated as CASSPGRGAYEQYF.

This clonotype was observed many times. The V call is TRBV7-6, the J call TRBJ2-7; TRBD2 might be the D (5 bases). Germline CDR1 and CDR2: SGHVS and FNYEAQ. V lost 0 bases to trimming and J lost 3 bases, with 9 bases between them. CDR3 size: 14 residues. The CDR3 DNA reads as TGTGCCAGCAGCTTAGCAACGGGAAACTACGAGCAGTACTTC. Protein: CASSLATGNYEQYF.

This clonotype was counted between two and nine times. Since a much larger clone is just one base distant, this may be a read error. V usage is TRBV29-1 and J usage is TRBJ2-5; a possible D gene is TRBD2 (5 bases). The germline V gene has CDR1 SQVTM and CDR2 ANQGSEA. This CDR3 is 11 amino acids long. CDR3 nucleotides: TGCAGCGCCGGGGTTGGGGAGACCCGGTACTTC. Translated, it gives CSAGVGETRYF. The whole variable domain, filled in from reference TRBV29-1 and TRBJ2-5, reads SAVISQKPSRDICQRGTSLTIQCQVDSQVTMMFWYRQQPGQSLTLIATANQGSEATYESGFVIDKFPISRPNLTFSTLTVSNMSPEDSSIYLCSAGVGETRYFGPGTRLLVL.

This clonotype was counted between two and nine times. The chain is built from TRBV7-9 and TRBJ2-7; 8 bases align to TRBD1. The CDR3 has 14 residues. The trim removed 3 bases at V and 2 bases at J, leaving 3 bases unmatched. Germline assignment: CDR1 SEHNR and CDR2 FQNEAQ (reference sequence). This CDR3 reads CASSFSGQAYEQYF. The CDR3 region has the DNA TGTGCCAGCAGCTTTTCGGGACAGGCCTACGAGCAGTACTTC.

This clonotype was seen more than once but under ten times. The chain combines TRBV20-1 with TRBJ2-6; D remains unclear. The CDR3 contains 13 residues. Between the trimmed V and J ends, which lost 4 bases and 8 bases, there was a span of 12 bases. Germline V gene data show CDR1 as DFQATT and CDR2 as SNEGSKA (reference sequence). DNA for the CDR3: TGCAGTGCTACATTGAAGAATTCCAACGTCCTGACTTTC. Protein sequence: CSATLKNSNVLTF.

In the case of this clonotype: A read error may produce the germline difference seen at one junction end. The gene calls are TRBV14 and TRBJ1-6; TRBD1 aligns across 9 bases. The CDR3 is 16 residues long. The germline V gene has CDR1 SGHDN and CDR2 FVKESK. CDR3 region: CANSLGGQGFESPLHF. CDR3 nucleotides: TGTGCCAACAGCCTGGGTGGACAGGGGTTTGAGTCACCCCTCCACTTT. Based on the CDR3 plus reference TRBV14 and TRBJ1-6, the full variable domain is EAGVTQFPSHSVIEKGQTVTLRCDPISGHDNLYWYRRVMGKEIKFLLHFVKESKQDESGMPNNRFLAERTGGTYSTLKVQPAELEDSGVYFCANSLGGQGFESPLHFGNGTRLTVT.

This clonotype showed up just a few times. This chain joins TRBV20-1 and TRBJ2-5; no clear D gene. The germline V and J ends were trimmed by 0 bases and 7 bases, with 6 bases remaining between them. The germline CDR1 and CDR2 sequences are DFQATT and SNEGSKA (reference sequence). The CDR3 has 11 residues. The chain's CDR3 is CSAREPPTQYF. The CDR3 coding sequence is TGCAGTGCTAGAGAGCCCCCGACCCAGTACTTC.

This sequence joins TRBV2 and TRBJ1-6, with D possibly being TRBD1 (6 bases). Germline assignment: CDR1 SNHLY and CDR2 FYNNEI. The ends were cut back, 7 bases at V and 4 bases at J, with 14 bases in the middle. The CDR3 loop spans 15 amino acids. The CDR3 here is CASTRGQIYNSPLHF. The CDR3 bases are TGTGCCAGCACCCGAGGACAGATTTATAATTCACCCCTCCACTTT.

The gene calls are TRBV2 and TRBJ2-7, with 8 nucleotides matching TRBD2. The CDR3 extends over 14 amino acids. With 1 base clipped from V and 7 bases from J, the junction kept 6 bases outside the gene matches. Germline CDR1 and CDR2: SNHLY and FYNNEI. The chain's CDR3 is CASSEVLAATEQYF. The CDR3 DNA follows: TGTGCCAGCAGTGAAGTACTAGCGGCTACGGAGCAGTACTTC.

The CDR3 sequence: CASSLGGTSGAYNEQFF. The CDR3 DNA follows: TGTGCCAGCAGCTTAGGAGGGACTAGCGGGGCCTACAATGAGCAGTTCTTC. The V gene is TRBV5-4, the J gene TRBJ2-1; 13 positions agree with TRBD2. Trimming took 2 bases from V and 2 from J; bases not matched to a gene: 4. This CDR3 is 17 amino acids long. CDR1 SGHNT and CDR2 YYREEE come from the germline V gene (reference sequence).

V usage is TRBV7-2 and J usage is TRBJ2-5; D not resolved. The CDR3 is 13 amino acids. V was pared by 5 bases and J by 5 bases, with 12 bases between. The V gene's germline CDR1 is SGHTA and CDR2 FQGNSA. The CDR3 DNA reads as TGTGCCAGCAGCCAGACCGCGTCGGAGACCCAGTACTTC. This translates into CASSQTASETQYF.

This clonotype has at least ten counts. This rearrangement joins TRBV29-1 to TRBJ1-1; 9 bases fit TRBD1. CDR1 and CDR2 (germline): SQVTM, ANQGSEA. Trimming at V came to 3 bases and at J to 5 bases, leaving 7 bases not matched to a gene. The CDR3 is 14 amino acids. The CDR3 sequence is CSVDTGGVGTEAFF. Here the CDR3 DNA reads TGCAGCGTTGATACAGGGGGCGTTGGAACTGAAGCTTTCTTT.

With regard to this clonotype: A read error may explain this, as a much larger clone is one base away. This rearrangement joins TRBV15 to TRBJ2-6; no clear D gene. Trimming stripped 9 bases from V and 0 bases from J, with 18 bases between. Germline V gives CDR1 LNHNV, CDR2 YYDKDF (reference sequence). CDR3 length: 17 amino acids. The CDR3 here is CATHSGLLGSGANVLTF. The CDR3 DNA follows: TGTGCCACACACTCGGGTCTTCTAGGCTCTGGGGCCAACGTCCTGACTTTC.